This T cell receptor (beta chain) was observed in a study of T cell responses to AZD1222 COVID-19 vaccine. At the level of the study: Combined were second doses at about 4 or about 12 weeks.

CDR1 is MNHEY and CDR2 is SVGAGI in the germline V gene. V lost 7 bases and J 4 bases, leaving 10 bases between the germline ends. This CDR3 has 12 residues. TCRdb's copy holds only in-frame clones and misses some; the assay was immunoSEQ multiplex PCR. The sample includes 100,000 or so clones, around 87% of them seen just once. Of note for this clone: Its matching antigen is unknown.

Regarding the study as a whole: Spike-specific TCR breadth and depth were elevated following two AZD1222 doses.

The rearrangement uses TRBV6-5 and TRBJ1-1; D gene uncertain. Sample: peripheral blood, taken on day 0 of AZD1222 vaccination. The sequence came from an adult in good health. The CDR3 is CASNGVGTEAFF. As DNA, the CDR3 is TGTGCCAGCAACGGGGTGGGCACTGAAGCTTTCTTT.